These 10 T cell receptor beta chains were sequenced from one sample in a study of beta chain features in type 1 diabetes. All of the isolated RNA was reverse transcribed, so expressed TCRB transcripts were sequenced. Only in-frame clones appear in the TCRdb table, and some are missing; sequencing was by immunoSEQ multiplex PCR. The table shows around 250,000 clones, with 20% to 25% occurring only once. What these receptors recognize is not known. General study findings and limits: Type 1 diabetes patients had moderately but significantly shorter TCRB CDR3s in all four CD4+ subsets.

The sample was naive CD4+ T cells from blood. All receptors derive from a young woman with type 1 diabetes.

A remark on this clone: Other DNA sequences in the same sample also yield this CDR3. The gene calls are TRBV10-3 and TRBJ2-7, with unresolved D. V was pared by 0 bases and J by 0 bases, with 6 bases between. This CDR3 is 14 amino acids long. Germline V lookup: CDR1 ENHRY, CDR2 SYGVKD. The CDR3 loop reads CAISESLSSYEQYF. In DNA, the CDR3 is TGTGCCATCAGTGAGTCACTGAGCTCCTACGAGCAGTACTTC.

The chain recombines TRBV27 with TRBJ2-1, with 8 positions matching TRBD1. Germline loops: CDR1 MNHEY, CDR2 SMNVEV (reference sequence). The junction had 2 bases not matched to a gene; V was cut back by 1 base and J by 12 bases. This CDR3 contains 12 residues. The CDR3 region has the DNA TGTGCCAGCAGTTTATTCGGACAGGGGCAGTTCTTC. It yields the protein CASSLFGQGQFF.

The V gene is TRBV9, the J gene TRBJ2-2; weak D call: TRBD1 (5 bases). The CDR3 consists of 16 residues. The V gene lost 2 bases and the J gene lost 5 bases, with 16 bases spanning the gap. From germline, CDR1 is SGDLS and CDR2 YYNGEE. The DNA for the CDR3 is TGTGCCAGCAGCGTCGCAGGTTGGGGCGCAACCGGGGAGCTGTTTTTT. Its protein product is CASSVAGWGATGELFF.

The sample holds a few counts of this clone. The chain joins TRBV30 to TRBJ1-2; weak D call: TRBD1 (6 bases). The V gene lost 0 bases and the J gene lost 8 bases, with 10 bases spanning the gap. The CDR3 has 12 residues. CDR1 is GTSNPN and CDR2 is SVGIG in the germline V gene (reference sequence). CDR3 region: CAWSVQGRGYTF. The CDR3 nucleotides read TGTGCCTGGAGTGTACAGGGACGGGGCTACACCTTC.

This clone turned up a few times. V is TRBV29-1 and J is TRBJ1-2, with D possibly being TRBD1 (5 bases). CDR1 SQVTM and CDR2 ANQGSEA come from the germline V gene. This CDR3 region has 14 residues. The V and J ends lost 7 bases and 1 base respectively, with 16 bases between them. In DNA, the CDR3 is TGCAGCGCCCAGGGCGCAGCCCTTAACTATGGCTACACCTTC. As protein: CSAQGAALNYGYTF.

The chain joins TRBV29-1 to TRBJ1-3; 7 bases line up with TRBD1. V lost 6 bases to trimming and J lost 3 bases; unmatched junction nucleotides: 17. This CDR3 is built from 17 residues. The germline gives CDR1 SQVTM, CDR2 ANQGSEA. The CDR3 loop reads CSVSGTVLVEGGNTIYF. The CDR3 DNA follows: TGCAGCGTCTCCGGGACAGTTCTCGTGGAGGGTGGAAACACCATATATTTT.

This clone was found a few times. This chain uses TRBV7-9 with TRBJ2-3; 10 positions match TRBD2. J lost 5 bases, V lost 2 bases, and 4 bases had no gene match. The CDR3 is 15 amino acids. CDR1 is SEHNR, CDR2 FQNEAQ, per germline (reference sequence). The CDR3 DNA reads as TGTGCCAGCAGCTTATCGTCTAGCGGGAGAGATACGCAGTATTTT. Translated, it gives CASSLSSSGRDTQYF.

The chain uses TRBV2 and TRBJ1-2; no firm D call. Trimming took 6 bases from V and 4 from J, leaving 15 bases between them. This CDR3 contains 14 residues. CDR1 SNHLY and CDR2 FYNNEI come from the germline V gene. The CDR3 region has the DNA TGTGCCAGCAGGCCAGAGGACTCTCCCTATGGCTACACCTTC. Amino acid sequence: CASRPEDSPYGYTF.

This clone turned up a few times. The chain joins TRBV12-5 to TRBJ1-2; no reliable D call. V gave up 1 base and J gave up 8 bases, with 17 bases separating them. The CDR3 has 15 amino acids. Germline values: CDR1 LGHNT, CDR2 FRNRAP. The CDR3 loop is CASGLGLLREGGYTF. CDR3 DNA sequence: TGTGCTAGTGGTTTGGGACTTCTGCGAGAGGGAGGCTACACCTTC.

This clone was seen only a few times. This chain uses TRBV29-1 with TRBJ2-7; 7 positions agree with TRBD1. The length of the CDR3 is 12 residues. The germline V gene has CDR1 SQVTM and CDR2 ANQGSEA. Trimming cost V 5 bases and J 5 bases; bases outside gene matches: 6. The CDR3 here is CSVRVTGDEQYF. The CDR3, as DNA: TGCAGCGTTAGGGTTACAGGGGACGAGCAGTACTTC.